One and the same sample provided the 12 T cell receptor beta chains below, sequenced in a study of cytomegalovirus exposure and HLA in healthy donors. This PCR relied on a set of 60 Vbeta primers and 13 Jbeta primers. TCRdb keeps only in-frame clones here, not all; method: immunoSEQ multiplex PCR. The sample has about 77,000 clones; 60% to 85% are singletons. Material: PBMCs. These receptors were collected from a man in his forties in good health and CMV-seronegative.

The J gene is TRBJ2-7, the V gene TRBV6-1; 14 bases line up with TRBD2. The CDR3 has 15 residues. Looked up from germline, CDR1 is MNHNS and CDR2 is SASEGT. J lost 3 bases, V lost 7 bases, and 5 bases had no gene match. DNA for the CDR3: TGTGCCAGCATAACCGGGACTAGCGGGAGCTACGAGCAGTACTTC. Translated, it gives CASITGTSGSYEQYF.

This clone came up a few times. V usage is TRBV2 and J usage is TRBJ2-7; 8 bases map to TRBD2. The V gene's germline CDR1 is SNHLY and CDR2 FYNNEI. CDR3 size: 13 residues. The junction had 5 bases not matched to a gene; V was cut back by 4 bases and J by 6 bases. DNA for the CDR3: TGTGCCAGCAGTGTGGGTCGGGAGGGCGAGCAGTACTTC. This translates into CASSVGREGEQYF.

This chain uses TRBV6-5 with TRBJ1-1, with D possibly being TRBD1 (6 bases). The V end lost 7 bases, the J end lost 4 bases, and 16 bases lay between the germline ends. The CDR3 covers 14 residues. Germline V gives CDR1 MNHEY, CDR2 SVGAGI. The CDR3 nucleotides are TGTGCCAGCAAGCCGGGGGGGCGCGTCACTGAAGCTTTCTTT. As protein: CASKPGGRVTEAFF.

The CDR3 spells CASSVGERTSGRAVGEQFF. CDR3 in DNA: TGTGCCAGCAGTGTCGGAGAGAGGACTAGCGGGAGGGCGGTCGGGGAGCAGTTCTTC. V usage is TRBV6-1 and J usage is TRBJ2-1; 15 bases match TRBD2. Germline assignment: CDR1 MNHNS and CDR2 SASEGT. The CDR3 consists of 19 residues. Trimming cost V 4 bases and J 10 bases; bases outside gene matches: 17.

The J gene is TRBJ1-2, the V gene TRBV5-1; unclear D gene. Per germline, CDR1 SGHRS and CDR2 YFSETQ. The CDR3 extends over 13 amino acids. V lost 0 bases to trimming and J lost 1 base, with 4 bases between them. For the CDR3, the DNA is TGCGCCAGCAGCTTGGACAATAACTATGGCTACACCTTC. It codes for CASSLDNNYGYTF.

The sample holds one count of this clone. This chain uses TRBV4-1 with TRBJ2-7; 7 bases fit TRBD1. The CDR3 loop spans 16 amino acids. In germline, CDR1 is MGHRA, CDR2 YSYEKL. J was trimmed by 0 bases and V by 3 bases; bases with no gene match: 8. CDR3 sequence (DNA): TGCGCCAGCAGCCACCGTTGGACAGGTCGCTCCTACGAGCAGTACTTC. Translation: CASSHRWTGRSYEQYF.

The chain is built from TRBV28 and TRBJ1-4, with D possibly matching TRBD1 (5 bases). This CDR3 is 16 amino acids long. Germline V gives CDR1 MDHEN, CDR2 SYDVKM. V shed 2 bases and J shed 1 base, with 11 bases lying between them. CDR3 sequence: CASSLQGGRTNEKLFF. For the CDR3, the DNA is TGTGCCAGCAGTTTACAGGGAGGGAGAACTAATGAAAAACTGTTTTTT. Supplemented by reference TRBV28 and TRBJ1-4, the full variable domain reads DVKVTQSSRYLVKRTGEKVFLECVQDMDHENMFWYRQDPGLGLRLIYFSYDVKMKEKGDIPEGYSVSREKKERFSLILESASTNQTSMYLCASSLQGGRTNEKLFFGSGTQLSVL.

The chain has TRBV28 and TRBJ1-5, with D perhaps TRBD1 (5 bases). Trimming removed 4 bases at V and 4 bases at J, with 8 bases between. The CDR3 runs 13 residues. Germline CDR1 is MDHEN and CDR2 is SYDVKM. CDR3 coding DNA: TGTGCCAGCAGTTGGGGGGGGAATCAGCCCCAGCATTTT. Translated, it gives CASSWGGNQPQHF.

The chain couples TRBV30 to TRBJ2-7; TRBD1 matches at 8 bases. The CDR3 runs 12 residues. Per the germline V gene, CDR1 is GTSNPN and CDR2 is SVGIG (reference sequence). V lost 4 bases and J lost 11; bases outside the gene matches: 10. The CDR3 nucleotides read TGTGCCTGGACGAAATCGGCGGGACAGGAGTACTTC. Translated: CAWTKSAGQEYF.

The chain joins TRBV19 to TRBJ1-1; D uncertain. There are 12 residues in the CDR3. Germline V gene lookup returns CDR1 LNHDA and CDR2 SQIVND (reference sequence). Trimming stripped 7 bases from V and 1 base from J, with 7 bases between. The CDR3 sequence: CASKSGNTEAFF. CDR3 sequence (DNA): TGTGCCAGTAAGTCGGGGAACACTGAAGCTTTCTTT.

The chain links TRBV9 to TRBJ2-1; 12 bases fit TRBD2. V shed 3 bases and J 7 bases; nucleotides not matched to a gene: 2. Looked up from germline, CDR1 is SGDLS and CDR2 is YYNGEE. The CDR3 consists of 14 residues. CDR3 nucleotides: TGTGCCAGCAGCGGGACTAGCGGGATTAATGAGCAGTTCTTC. Translation gives CASSGTSGINEQFF. Drawing the rest from reference TRBV9 and TRBJ2-1, the complete variable domain is DSGVTQTPKHLITATGQRVTLRCSPRSGDLSVYWYQQSLDQGLQFLIQYYNGEERAKGNILERFSAQQFPDLHSELNLSSLELGDSALYFCASSGTSGINEQFFGPGTRLTVL.

This clone was counted between two and nine times. The chain combines TRBV7-8 with TRBJ1-2, with 9 bases fitting TRBD1. The junction had 6 bases not matched to a gene; V was cut back by 5 bases and J by 5 bases. Germline V gene lookup returns CDR1 SGHVS and CDR2 FQNEAQ. The CDR3 extends over 14 amino acids. The CDR3 spells CASSRGDREYGYTF. The CDR3 DNA reads TGTGCCAGCAGCCGAGGGGACAGGGAATATGGCTACACCTTC.